Reported below is one T cell receptor (beta chain). The data were obtained in a study of control samples from healthy donors and cancer patients. Measured with immunoSEQ multiplex PCR; TCRdb has only the in-frame clones, and not every one. The sample consists of some 76,000 clones, 75% to 90% of them appearing once. The CDR3 sequence is 13 residues long. The germline CDR1 and CDR2 sequences are SGHKS and YYEKEE (reference sequence). V lost 4 bases to trimming and J lost 10 bases, with 15 bases between them. This chain joins TRBV5-5 and TRBJ1-3, with a weak D call TRBD1 (5 bases). The sample comprised PBMCs. This clonotype was obtained from a woman in her 50s with colorectal cancer. CDR3 bases: TGTGCCAGCAGCCTGATGGGGGAAAAGACCATATATTTT. Translation: CASSLMGEKTIYF.